A selection of T cell receptor beta chains follows, all from one sample in a study of T cells in Graves' hyperthyroidism and ophthalmopathy. MiXCR, applied by TCRdb to the multiplex PCR reads, yields one record per CDR3 protein. The table lists hundreds of thousands of distinct CDR3 sequences, 38% of them singletons. The sequencing input was blood. All receptors derive from a man aged 18-30 years with Graves' hyperthyroidism. Both conserved end residues are part of each CDR3. A D gene is named only where the DNA matches it firmly. Part of the rows lack a size; the others show once, few, many or a class for expanded clones.

DNA	CDR3	size	D	J	V
TGTGCCAGCAGCTTGACAGGGCCGAATCAGCCCCAGCATTTT	CASSLTGPNQPQHF	.	TRBD1	TRBJ1-5	TRBV10-3
TGTGCCAGCAGTTCGGGACAGCAGAACACCGGGGAGCTGTTTTTT	CASSSGQQNTGELFF	.	TRBD1	TRBJ2-2	TRBV12-3/TRBV12-4
TGTGCCAGCAGCTTAGAAACTAGCGGGGCCTTCCAGTACTTC	CASSLETSGAFQYF	.	TRBD2	TRBJ2-7	TRBV7-2
TGTGCCAGCAGGGTTTGGGAGACCCAGTACTTC	CASRVWETQYF	.	.	TRBJ2-5	TRBV25-1
TGTGCCAGCAGCGCCGCCGCGGAAGCTTTCTTT	CASSAAAEAFF	few	.	TRBJ1-1	TRBV5-8
TGTGCCACCAACCAAGTGAACACCGGGGAGCTGTTTTTT	CATNQVNTGELFF	.	.	TRBJ2-2	TRBV11-2
TGCGCCAGCAGCCTTTCCTATACCTACGAGCAGTACTTC	CASSLSYTYEQYF	.	.	TRBJ2-7	TRBV4-1
TGTGCCACCAGTGACGCCCGGACAGGGAACACCGGGGAGCTGTTTTTT	CATSDARTGNTGELFF	many	TRBD1	TRBJ2-2	TRBV24-1
TGTGCCAGCAGTGGACAGGGGATCGGTGAAGCTTTCTTT	CASSGQGIGEAFF	.	TRBD1	TRBJ1-1	TRBV2
TGTGCCAGCAGTCAGGAGGATGGCTATAATTCACCCCTCCACTTT	CASSQEDGYNSPLHF	few	.	TRBJ1-6	TRBV6-1
TGCAGTGCCCCCCCCCGGAACACCGGGGAGCTGTTTTTT	CSAPPRNTGELFF	few	.	TRBJ2-2	TRBV20-1
TGTGCCAGCAGCGTAGGAGGCGAGTGGGGCACTGAAGCTTTCTTT	CASSVGGEWGTEAFF	many	.	TRBJ1-1	TRBV9
TGTGCCAGCAGCCCGGGACTAGCGGGAGTGCCAGATACGCAGTATTTT	CASSPGLAGVPDTQYF	.	TRBD2	TRBJ2-3	TRBV11-3
TGTGCCAGCGGGGGTTCAAGGAGTAGGGAGACCCAGTACTTC	CASGGSRSRETQYF	.	.	TRBJ2-5	TRBV11-3
TGTGCCAGCAATAGGGCCCTGAACACCGGGGAGCTGTTTTTT	CASNRALNTGELFF	many	.	TRBJ2-2	TRBV2
TGTGCCAGCAGGCGAGACAGGGGACTCTCTGGGGCCAACGTCCTGACTTTC	CASRRDRGLSGANVLTF	.	TRBD1	TRBJ2-6	TRBV6-1
TGTGCCAGCAGCTTAACTAGCTCGCAAGAGACCCAGTACTTC	CASSLTSSQETQYF	few	.	TRBJ2-5	TRBV7-3
TGCGCCAGCAGCAGGGACAGCACTAATCAGCCCCAGCATTTT	CASSRDSTNQPQHF	.	TRBD1	TRBJ1-5	TRBV5-1
TGTGCCAGCAGCCCCCAGACTAGCGGGGGAATCTTATCCTACGAGCAGTACTTC	CASSPQTSGGILSYEQYF	.	TRBD2	TRBJ2-7	TRBV7-3
TGTGCCACCAGCAACCTCACATCATACACCGGGGAGCTGTTTTTT	CATSNLTSYTGELFF	many	.	TRBJ2-2	TRBV15
TGTGCCAGCAGTGACCCGGGTGAAGCTTTCTTT	CASSDPGEAFF	many	.	TRBJ1-1	TRBV25-1
TGCGCCAGCAGCCAAGATCTGGGGCCTGGGGCCAACGTCCTGACTTTC	CASSQDLGPGANVLTF	few	.	TRBJ2-6	TRBV4-1
TGCGCCAGCAGGGGGTTAACCAAGAACACCGGGGAGCTGTTTTTT	CASRGLTKNTGELFF	.	.	TRBJ2-2	TRBV5-1
TGTGCCGCTGAAGGGAGAGGAAACACCATATATTTT	CAAEGRGNTIYF	.	.	TRBJ1-3	TRBV3-1
TGTGCCATCAGTTGGCAAGGCGGAAATCAGCCCCAGCATTTT	CAISWQGGNQPQHF	many	.	TRBJ1-5	TRBV10-3
TGTGCCAGCAGCGACTCGGGGAACGAGCAGTACTTC	CASSDSGNEQYF	.	.	TRBJ2-7	TRBV9
TGTGCCAGCAGCCAATACGGGACAGCTAACGAGCAGTACTTC	CASSQYGTANEQYF	.	TRBD1	TRBJ2-7	TRBV7-9
TGTGCCAGCAGCTTAGTGTCAGTGAACACTGAAGCTTTCTTT	CASSLVSVNTEAFF	many	.	TRBJ1-1	TRBV7-9
TGTGCCAGCCTGTACACCGGGGAGCTGTTTTTT	CASLYTGELFF	few	.	TRBJ2-2	TRBV19